This T cell receptor beta chain was found in a study of T cell repertoires in cytomegalovirus infection. The CDR3 totals 15 residues. The V and J ends lost 3 bases and 8 bases, in that order; junction bases with no gene match: 8. Via MiXCR, TCRdb re-called the reads, giving one row per CDR3 protein. Seen here are 570,000 or so distinct CDR3 sequences, 40% observed once, and the top ten hold over 45%. A remark on this clonotype: No antigen is known for it.

This rearrangement joins TRBV12-3 or TRBV12-4 to TRBJ2-4; 9 nucleotides match TRBD2. The sample in question was cultured PBMCs, obtained from culture after CMV antigen stimulation. This sequence was found in a human donor in good health (CMV status not recorded). Some clones in this sample may be carry-over from other donors' samples. The CDR3 bases are TGTGCCAGCAGTTTGGGGGCTAGCGGGGTATACATTCAGTACTTC. It translates to CASSLGASGVYIQYF.